The clone carrying this T cell receptor beta chain was picked up one time. What it binds is not known. The entry originates in a study of CD8 T cells in Susac syndrome. Notes on the study in general: The CD4+ T cell repertoires of Susac syndrome were found to show no clonal expansion.

It was negative isolation that provided the CD8+ and CD4+ T cells, whereas TEMRA cells were enriched by FACS. RNA totalling roughly 0.5 to 1 ug underwent reverse transcription with random hexamers. The authors amplified TCR beta CDR3 across 54 Vbeta and 13 Jbeta using immunoSEQ multiplex PCR. TCRdb used MiXCR to reprocess the immunoSEQ multiplex PCR reads, holding one entry per CDR3 protein. The sample has about 140,000 distinct CDR3 sequences, around 95% seen once. V lost 5 bases and J lost 3, with 9 bases in between. The germline gives CDR1 SEHNR, CDR2 FQNEAQ (reference sequence). This CDR3 region has 13 residues.

The clonotype comes from a human donor with Susac syndrome. The V gene is TRBV7-9, the J gene TRBJ2-3, with D unclear. Sequenced: CD4+ T cells from PBMCs. The CDR3 sequence: CASSPTVTDTQYF. CDR3 sequence (DNA): TGTGCCAGCAGCCCTACTGTTACAGATACGCAGTATTTT.